This T cell receptor (beta chain) was documented in a study of T cells after posttransplantation cyclophosphamide. Concerning this clone itself: Its target is not known.

Busulfan-fludarabine conditioning, marrow transplant, and cyclophosphamide on days +3 and +4 were administered. Assay used: immunoSEQ multiplex PCR; TCRdb lists only in-frame clones, some missing. The sample consists of some 34,000 clones, around 78% of them appearing once. Points from the study as a whole: Tissue-infiltrating T cells from skin or gut overlapped little with blood T cells. TRB clonality was highly associated with recipient CMV seropositivity and reactivation.

There are 12 residues in the CDR3. Trimming left V 2 bases short and J 4 bases short, with 8 bases between. CDR1 SQVTM and CDR2 ANQGSEA come from the germline V gene. The sequence came from a female patient aged 40-49 years who received an allogeneic stem cell transplant from a related donor, was CMV-positive, and had no GVHD. These T cells may partly come from the graft donor. This specimen was CD4+ T cells sorted from blood, taken approximately 2,000 days after a stem cell transplant with posttransplant cyclophosphamide. The chain couples TRBV29-1 to TRBJ1-2; unclear D gene. CDR3 sequence reads: CSVEFRGYGYTF. The CDR3 nucleotides are TGCAGCGTTGAATTCAGAGGCTATGGCTACACCTTC. Combining the CDR3 with reference TRBV29-1 and TRBJ1-2 gives the whole variable domain SAVISQKPSRDICQRGTSLTIQCQVDSQVTMMFWYRQQPGQSLTLIATANQGSEATYESGFVIDKFPISRPNLTFSTLTVSNMSPEDSSIYLCSVEFRGYGYTFGSGTRLTVV.